A single sample is the source of the 22 T cell receptor beta chains below, sequenced in a study of T cells in Graves' hyperthyroidism and ophthalmopathy. RNA transcripts gave rise to amplified TCR beta CDR3 regions. HTBI primers drove first-round RT-PCR of the TCR CDR3. TCRdb passed the multiplex PCR reads through MiXCR, listing each CDR3 protein once. The data contain a few hundred thousand distinct CDR3 sequences, under 20% of them seen just once; the ten biggest clones take up under 20%. Sequenced: blood. These receptors came from a woman under 30 with Graves' ophthalmopathy.

This clonotype was observed a few times. This chain joins TRBV7-9 and TRBJ2-1; either TRBD1 or TRBD2 may fit D (7 bases each). CDR3 size: 16 residues. Trimming removed 5 bases from V and 10 bases from J, with 24 bases in between. CDR1 is SEHNR, CDR2 FQNEAQ, per germline (reference sequence). The DNA of the CDR3 is TGTGCCAGCAGCCCGGGCGGGGGACAGAGGACGTGGGAGCAGTTCTTC. This translates into CASSPGGGQRTWEQFF.

This clonotype was seen many times. The gene calls are TRBV28 and TRBJ2-1, with 9 positions matching TRBD2. The CDR3 covers 15 residues. Trimming cost V 3 bases and J 9 bases; bases outside gene matches: 9. Germline-derived CDR1 and CDR2 are MDHEN and SYDVKM. The CDR3 DNA reads TGTGCCAGCAGTTTTAGCGGGAGAGATACAGCTGAGCAGTTCTTC. Its protein is CASSFSGRDTAEQFF. The entire variable domain, with the rest obtained from reference TRBV28 and TRBJ2-1, is as follows: DVKVTQSSRYLVKRTGEKVFLECVQDMDHENMFWYRQDPGLGLRLIYFSYDVKMKEKGDIPEGYSVSREKKERFSLILESASTNQTSMYLCASSFSGRDTAEQFFGPGTRLTVL.

The rearrangement joins TRBV25-1 to TRBJ1-2; D remains ambiguous. Trimming took 2 bases from V and 5 from J, leaving 12 bases between them. The CDR3 covers 14 residues. Per the germline V gene, CDR1 is MGHDK and CDR2 is SYGVNS. The CDR3 DNA reads TGTGCCAGCAGTGAAAACCACCTGGGGTATGGCTACACCTTC. Amino acids: CASSENHLGYGYTF.

Concerning this clonotype itself: A much larger clone lies one base from this, so it may be a read error. This rearrangement joins TRBV30 to TRBJ1-4; the D is unclear. The V gene's germline CDR1 is GTSNPN and CDR2 SVGIG (reference sequence). The length of the CDR3 is 14 residues. Trimming removed 2 bases from V and 4 bases from J, with 11 bases in between. The CDR3 nucleotides are TGTGCCTGGAGTCCCTCGGGGAGTAATGAAAAACTGTTTTTT. The encoded protein is CAWSPSGSNEKLFF.

V gene TRBV4-2 combines with J gene TRBJ2-7, with D tentatively TRBD2 (5 bases). Trimming removed 0 bases from V and 4 bases from J, with 22 bases in between. There are 18 residues in the CDR3. CDR1 is LGHNA, CDR2 YNFKEQ, per germline. The CDR3 DNA reads as TGTGCCAGCAGCCAAGAATCTCAAGCCGAAGGAGGTTGGTACGAGCAGTACTTC. It encodes CASSQESQAEGGWYEQYF.

This clonotype was found a few times. This chain uses TRBV19 with TRBJ2-7; D ambiguous. Germline V lookup: CDR1 LNHDA, CDR2 SQIVND (reference sequence). V was pared by 0 bases and J by 7 bases, with 19 bases between. CDR3 length: 16 residues. The CDR3 DNA sequence: TGTGCCAGTAGTATAGAGAGTTGGCATCCCCGTCAAGAGCAGTACTTC. Translated, it gives CASSIESWHPRQEQYF.

This chain links TRBV4-2 with TRBJ2-2, with 7 bases matching TRBD1. The V gene end was trimmed by 0 bases and the J gene end by 4 bases; junction bases not matched to a gene: 5. The CDR3 totals 16 residues. Germline V gives CDR1 LGHNA, CDR2 YNFKEQ. CDR3 in DNA: TGTGCCAGCAGCCAAGATGGTGACAGGGTCACCGGGGAGCTGTTTTTT. Its protein is CASSQDGDRVTGELFF.

The sample holds a few counts of this clonotype. The chain has TRBV6-1 and TRBJ2-1; the match to TRBD2 covers 8 bases. Trimming cost V 7 bases and J 5 bases; bases outside gene matches: 7. The CDR3 loop spans 14 amino acids. The germline CDR1 and CDR2 sequences are MNHNS and SASEGT. The CDR3 DNA follows: TGTGCCAGCACCCAAGGACTAGCTAACAATGAGCAGTTCTTC. It yields the protein CASTQGLANNEQFF.

The chain uses TRBV13 and TRBJ2-7, with D perhaps matching TRBD1 (6 bases). Between the trimmed V and J ends, which lost 5 bases and 4 bases, there was a span of 12 bases. CDR1 is PRHDT, CDR2 FYEKMQ, per germline (reference sequence). This CDR3 has 13 residues. The CDR3 coding sequence is TGTGCCAGCAGCGTAACAGGGATATACGAGCAGTACTTC. Translation gives CASSVTGIYEQYF.

This clonotype showed up many times. The chain has TRBV5-1 and TRBJ2-7; D may match TRBD1 or TRBD2 (5 bases each). The ends were cut back, 0 bases at V and 2 bases at J, with 12 bases in the middle. Per the germline V gene, CDR1 is SGHRS and CDR2 is YFSETQ. CDR3 size: 15 residues. The CDR3 reads CASSLGDAGTYEQYF. The CDR3 region has the DNA TGCGCCAGCAGCTTGGGGGACGCAGGAACCTACGAGCAGTACTTC. Full variable domain (missing parts from reference TRBV5-1 and TRBJ2-7): KAGVTQTPRYLIKTRGQQVTLSCSPISGHRSVSWYQQTPGQGLQFLFEYFSETQRNKGNFPGRFSGRQFSNSRSEMNVSTLELGDSALYLCASSLGDAGTYEQYFGPGTRLTVT.

The sample holds a few counts of this clonotype. J is TRBJ1-6 and V is TRBV3-1; D is ambiguous. Germline V gene lookup returns CDR1 LGHDT and CDR2 YNNKEL (reference sequence). This CDR3 is built from 18 residues. The germline V and J ends were trimmed by 0 bases and 0 bases, with 12 bases remaining between them. Written as DNA, the CDR3 is TGTGCCAGCAGCCAAGATTCTGTTAGAATCTCCTATAATTCACCCCTCCACTTT. Its protein is CASSQDSVRISYNSPLHF.

This clonotype was recorded many times. The chain links TRBV3-1 to TRBJ1-1; the D is unclear. V lost 1 base, J lost 0 bases, and 6 bases lay in between. Germline lookup yields CDR1 LGHDT and CDR2 YNNKEL (reference sequence). The CDR3 extends over 14 amino acids. The CDR3 DNA sequence: TGTGCCAGCAGCCAAGGCATGCTGAACACTGAAGCTTTCTTT. Residues: CASSQGMLNTEAFF.

In its sample, this clonotype was seen many times. The genes are TRBV4-1 and TRBJ2-7; D not certain. The V gene's germline CDR1 is MGHRA and CDR2 YSYEKL. V lost 1 base and J lost 2, with 15 bases in between. The CDR3 is 16 amino acids. This CDR3 is CASSQALSRGPYEQYF. DNA for the CDR3: TGCGCCAGCAGCCAAGCCTTATCGCGTGGGCCCTACGAGCAGTACTTC.

This clonotype has just a few counts. The CDR3 DNA is TGTGCCAGCAGCCAAGATGGGACAGGGGCTCCGGTGGCTGAAGCTTTCTTT. Amino acid sequence: CASSQDGTGAPVAEAFF. The chain recombines TRBV3-1 with TRBJ1-1; 10 positions agree with TRBD1. There are 17 residues in the CDR3. In germline, CDR1 is LGHDT, CDR2 YNNKEL (reference sequence). The V segment lost 0 bases and the J segment 6 bases; nucleotides outside the gene matches: 10.

The gene calls are TRBV30 and TRBJ1-6, with 9 bases fitting TRBD1. CDR1 and CDR2 from the germline V gene are GTSNPN and SVGIG (reference sequence). CDR3 size: 16 residues. V shed 3 bases, J shed 4 bases, and the junction held 7 bases outside the gene matches. The CDR3 spells CAWRRDREGYNSPLHF. The CDR3 bases are TGTGCCTGGAGGAGGGACAGGGAGGGTTATAATTCACCCCTCCACTTT.

This clonotype came up once. A single base separates this from a much larger clone, so it may be a read error. The V gene is TRBV28, the J gene TRBJ1-2, with D unclear. Germline V CDR1 and CDR2: MDHEN, SYDVKM. The CDR3 runs to 14 residues. CDR3 region: CASSLPTLGYGHTF. The CDR3 DNA reads TGTGCCAGCAGTCTACCGACACTAGGGTATGGCCACACCTTC.

V and J are TRBV19 and TRBJ2-1; D is perhaps TRBD2 (6 bases). The germline CDR1 and CDR2 sequences are LNHDA and SQIVND (reference sequence). The length of the CDR3 is 15 residues. V lost 3 bases and J lost 4, with 13 bases in between. The CDR3 loop is CASSIGTGVYNEQFF. As DNA, the CDR3 is TGTGCCAGTAGTATTGGGACTGGCGTTTACAATGAGCAGTTCTTC.

The sample holds many counts of this clonotype. The CDR3: CASSQELTGDTEAFF. The CDR3 nucleotides are TGTGCCAGCAGCCAAGAGTTGACAGGAGACACTGAAGCTTTCTTT. The genes are TRBV3-2 and TRBJ1-1; TRBD1 was called by the table and not checked on the DNA. TRBV3-2 is a pseudogene. This CDR3 has 15 amino acids.

This clonotype was picked up many times. This chain links TRBV3-1 with TRBJ2-1, with D hard to call. The CDR3 spans 14 residues. V lost 0 bases and J 3 bases, leaving 6 bases between the germline ends. Germline-derived CDR1 and CDR2 are LGHDT and YNNKEL (reference sequence). The CDR3 nucleotides are TGTGCCAGCAGCCAAGAGGCAAGCTACAATGAGCAGTTCTTC. Protein: CASSQEASYNEQFF.

In the case of this clonotype: One base away lies a much larger clone, so this may be a sequencing read error. The chain uses TRBV28 and TRBJ2-3; TRBD2 might be the D (5 bases). This CDR3 region has 15 residues. V gave up 6 bases and J gave up 2 bases, with 15 bases separating them. The germline gives CDR1 MDHEN, CDR2 SYDVKM. This CDR3 reads CASSHERESTDTQYF. CDR3 in DNA: TGTGCCAGCAGCCACGAAAGGGAGTCCACAGATACGCAGTATTTT.

In its sample, this clonotype was seen many times. The genes are TRBV30 and TRBJ2-1, with D maybe TRBD2 (6 bases). The CDR3 extends over 14 amino acids. Germline CDR1 and CDR2: GTSNPN and SVGIG (reference sequence). The V and J ends lost 4 bases and 0 bases respectively, with 10 bases between them. CDR3 region: CAWKAGSSYNEQFF. The CDR3 DNA is TGTGCCTGGAAGGCGGGGAGCTCCTACAATGAGCAGTTCTTC.

This clonotype was seen ten or more times. The V gene is TRBV6-5, the J gene TRBJ1-2; D not certain. Germline values: CDR1 MNHEY, CDR2 SVGAGI. The CDR3 runs 16 residues. Trimming shortened V by 4 bases and J by 8 bases, and 23 bases separated the two germline ends. The CDR3 DNA reads TGTGCCAGCAGTTTAACCTACGGGTCGATTGGTGGGGGCTACACCTTC. Translated: CASSLTYGSIGGGYTF.